What follows is one T cell receptor beta chain and its context. This sample was included in a study of blood T cell repertoires in COVID-19. Study background: Researchers got acute and convalescent COVID-19 samples from the United States, Italy and Spain. Sample material is recorded as cDNA or gDNA derived from T cells, B-cell-depleted T cells, or PBMCs.

In the original processing: Reference gene primers were amplified, and this amplification served to estimate nucleated cell counts. Repertoires were generated with immunoSEQ multiplex PCR, while TCRdb's copy carries only in-frame clones and drops some. That table gives V, J and clone size, and the DNA gave D and trimming. This table holds 10,000 to 11,000 clones, roughly 87% found once. The sequenced material came from peripheral blood. The origin of this receptor is a man aged 25-45 years with active or convalescent COVID-19.

The CDR3 bases are TGTGCCAGCAGTGACCCAAGCGGGGGGAACACCGGGGAGCTGTTTTTT. Translation: CASSDPSGGNTGELFF. V and J are TRBV25-1 and TRBJ2-2; 8 bases match TRBD2. V gave up 3 bases and J gave up 1 base; unmatched junction bases: 4. Germline CDR1 is MGHDK and CDR2 is SYGVNS. CDR3 length equals 16 residues.